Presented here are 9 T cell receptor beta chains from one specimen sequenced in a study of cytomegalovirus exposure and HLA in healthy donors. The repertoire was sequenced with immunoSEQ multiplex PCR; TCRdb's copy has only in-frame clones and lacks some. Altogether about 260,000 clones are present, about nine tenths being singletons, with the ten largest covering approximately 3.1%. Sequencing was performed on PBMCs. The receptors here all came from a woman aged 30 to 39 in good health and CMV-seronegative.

The CDR3 DNA reads TGTGCCAGCAGCCGGGACCCTGGGGAGACCGGGGAGCTGTTTTTT. This gives the protein CASSRDPGETGELFF. The chain employs TRBV11-3 and TRBJ2-2; D may correspond to TRBD1 or TRBD2 (5 bases each). The CDR3 runs 15 residues. Trimming shortened V by 5 bases and J by 5 bases, and 15 bases separated the two germline ends. In germline, CDR1 is SGHNT, CDR2 YENEEA.

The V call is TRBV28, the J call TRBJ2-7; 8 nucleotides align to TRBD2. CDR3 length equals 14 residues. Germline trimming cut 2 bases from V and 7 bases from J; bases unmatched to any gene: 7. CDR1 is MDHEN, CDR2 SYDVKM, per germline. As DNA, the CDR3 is TGTGCCAGCAGTTTAAAACTAGCGGTCGTGGAGCAGTACTTC. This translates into CASSLKLAVVEQYF.

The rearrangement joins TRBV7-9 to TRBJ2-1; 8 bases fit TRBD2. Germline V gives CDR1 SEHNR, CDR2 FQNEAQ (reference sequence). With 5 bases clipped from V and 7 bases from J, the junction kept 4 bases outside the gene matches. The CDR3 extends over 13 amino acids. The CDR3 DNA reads TGTGCCAGCAGCCCCCCGGGGGGGAATGAGCAGTTCTTC. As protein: CASSPPGGNEQFF.

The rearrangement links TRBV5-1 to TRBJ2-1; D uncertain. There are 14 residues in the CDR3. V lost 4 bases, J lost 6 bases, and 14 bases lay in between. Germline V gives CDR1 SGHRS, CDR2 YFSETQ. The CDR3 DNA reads TGCGCCAGCAGCACCCTTGGACCGGTCAATGAGCAGTTCTTC. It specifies CASSTLGPVNEQFF.

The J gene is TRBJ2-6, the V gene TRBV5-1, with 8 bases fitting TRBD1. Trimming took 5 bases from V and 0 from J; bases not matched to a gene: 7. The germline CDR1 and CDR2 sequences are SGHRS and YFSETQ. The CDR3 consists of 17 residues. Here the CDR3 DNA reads TGCGCCAGCAGTCCAGGGGGCGCGAGCTCTGGGGCCAACGTCCTGACTTTC. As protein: CASSPGGASSGANVLTF.

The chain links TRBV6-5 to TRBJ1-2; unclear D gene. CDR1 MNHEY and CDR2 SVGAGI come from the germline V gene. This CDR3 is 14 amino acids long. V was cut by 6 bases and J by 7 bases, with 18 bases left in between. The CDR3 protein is CASRPQARLIGYTF. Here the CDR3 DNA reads TGTGCCAGCAGACCGCAGGCCCGCCTAATTGGCTACACCTTC.

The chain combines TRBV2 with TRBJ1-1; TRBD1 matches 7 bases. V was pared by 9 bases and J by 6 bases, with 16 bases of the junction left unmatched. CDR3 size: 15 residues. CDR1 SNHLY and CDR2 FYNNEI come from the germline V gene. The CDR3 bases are TGTGCCAGTCCACAGGGGAGGATTTTTTCGGCTGAAGCTTTCTTT. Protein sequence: CASPQGRIFSAEAFF.

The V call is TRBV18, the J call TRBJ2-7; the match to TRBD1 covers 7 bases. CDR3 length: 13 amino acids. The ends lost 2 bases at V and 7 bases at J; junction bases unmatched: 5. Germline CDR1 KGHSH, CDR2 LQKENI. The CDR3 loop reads CASSPGTVQEQYF. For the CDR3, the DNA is TGTGCCAGCTCACCAGGGACAGTCCAGGAGCAGTACTTC.

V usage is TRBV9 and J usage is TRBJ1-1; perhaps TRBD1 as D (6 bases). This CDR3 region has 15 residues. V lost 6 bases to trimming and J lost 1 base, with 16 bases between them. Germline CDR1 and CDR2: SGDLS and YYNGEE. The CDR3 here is CASTRGGAANTEAFF. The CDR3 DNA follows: TGTGCCAGCACCAGAGGGGGGGCGGCGAACACTGAAGCTTTCTTT. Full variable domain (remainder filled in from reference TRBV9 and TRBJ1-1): DSGVTQTPKHLITATGQRVTLRCSPRSGDLSVYWYQQSLDQGLQFLIQYYNGEERAKGNILERFSAQQFPDLHSELNLSSLELGDSALYFCASTRGGAANTEAFFGQGTRLTVV.